This is a list of T cell receptor delta chains from one sample in a study of gamma-delta chains in newborns, infants, children. TCRdb re-analyzed the reads via CATT. This table has about 3,400 delta-chain clones, under 0.35% appearing once. Sequenced input: blood. The receptor source for this set is a child who was a newborn, infant or young child, either healthy, febrile or measles-vaccinated (not recorded which). Both conserved end residues are part of each CDR3. Each record gives: clone size, V gene, J gene, D gene, CDR3 DNA, CDR3 protein. The D gene is left open where the match is weak. Some rows mark clone size as missing; the rest say once, few, many or name a class of expanded clone.

few	TRDV2	TRDJ2	TRDD3	TGTGCCTGCGACGTACTGGGGGATACAGCGCAACTCTTCTTT	CACDVLGDTAQLFF
large	TRDV2	TRDJ3	TRDD3	TGTGCCTGTGACACTGTACTGGGGGATACGCCCTGGGACACCCGACAGATGTTTTTC	CACDTVLGDTPWDTRQMFF
large	TRDV2	TRDJ2	TRDD3	TGTGCCTGTGACACTGGGGGATACTTGACAGCACAACTCTTCTTT	CACDTGGYLTAQLFF
few	TRAV29/DV5	TRDJ2	TRDD3	TGTGCCGCAAGCGAGGGGGAGGGGGATGCCGCGCCAGCACAACTCTTCTTT	CAASEGEGDAAPAQLFF
few	TRDV2	TRDJ3	-	TGTGCCTGTGGCAAGGTCTTGGCCGAAGTTTCCTGGGACACCCGACAGATGTTTTTC	CACGKVLAEVSWDTRQMFF
few	TRDV2	TRDJ3	TRDD3	TGTGCCTGTGACAAGGTTTACTGGGGGATCAGCTCCTGGGACACTCGACAGATGTTTTTC	CACDKVYWGISSWDTRQMFF
-	TRDV2	TRDJ3	TRDD3	TGTGCCTGTGACACCGGACTGGGGATATTCTCCTGGGGCACCCGACAGATGTTTTTC	CACDTGLGIFSWGTRQMFF
large	TRDV2	TRDJ2	TRDD3	TGTGCCTGTGACGTACTGGGGGATACAGCACAACTCTTCTTT	CACDVLGDTAQLFF
large	TRDV2	TRDJ2	TRDD3	TGTGCCTGTGACGGATTACTGGGGGATAAAGCTTTGACAGCACAACTCTTCTTT	CACDGLLGDKALTAQLFF
medium-sized	TRDV3	TRDJ3	TRDD3	TGTGCCTTTTGGTGGGGACTGGGGGATAGGCCTGTCTCCTGGGACACCCGACAGATGTTTTTC	CAFWWGLGDRPVSWDTRQMFF
-	TRDV2	TRDJ3	-	TGTGCCTGTGCCGGGCTGGGGAGCTCCTGGGACACCCGACAGATGTTTTTC	CACAGLGSSWDTRQMFF
large	TRDV2	TRDJ1	TRDD3	TGTGCCTGTGACGTACTGGGGGACCAATCCACCGATAAACTCATCTTT	CACDVLGDQSTDKLIF
few	TRDV2	TRDJ3	TRDD3	TGTGCCTGTGACAAAAAATACTGGGGGATACGCCCAGCCTGGGACACCCGACAGATGTTTTTC	CACDKKYWGIRPAWDTRQMFF
large	TRDV2	TRDJ3	-	TGTGCCTGTGACACCGTGGGGGGAAGCTCCTGGGACACCCGACAGATGTTTTTC	CACDTVGGSSWDTRQMFF
few	TRDV1	TRDJ3	-	TGTGCTCTTGGGGAGGGGTCCTACGGGTACTGGGGAGTCAGCTTCTGGGACACCCGACAGATGTTTTTC	CALGEGSYGYWGVSFWDTRQMFF
medium-sized	TRDV2	TRDJ3	TRDD3	TGTGCCTGTGACACCGTGGGGATACAAAGCTCCTGGGACACCCGACAGATGTTTTTC	CACDTVGIQSSWDTRQMFF
-	TRDV2	TRDJ3	-	TGTGCCCATGTCAGGCTGGGGAGCTCCTGGGACACCCGACAGATGTTTTTC	CAHVRLGSSWDTRQMFF
-	TRDV2	TRDJ2	TRDD3	TGTGCCTGTGACACCGGGGGATCCGCTTTGACAGCCCAACTCTTCTTT	CACDTGGSALTAQLFF
-	TRDV1	TRDJ2	-	TGTGCTCTTGGGGATCTTCCTGCGAGGGCTAAGCTCGCACTTTTAGAAGCTTTGACAGCACAACTCTTCTTT	CALGDLPARAKLALLEALTAQLFF
few	TRDV2	TRDJ3	-	TGTGCCTGTGACACCTGGGCCGTTCCATCCTCCCGGGACACCCGACAGGTGTTTTTC	CACDTWAVPSSRDTRQVFF
few	TRDV2	TRDJ3	TRDD3	TGTGCCCGTGTAAGGGGGGGATATACATTAAGCTCCTGGGACACCCGACAGATGTTTTTC	CARVRGGYTLSSWDTRQMFF
medium-sized	TRDV2	TRDJ3	TRDD3	TGTGCCTGTGACAGACTGGGGGATATCTGGGACACCCGACAGATGTTTTTC	CACDRLGDIWDTRQMFF
few	TRDV2	TRDJ3	-	TGTGCCTGTGACACGAGGGTACGCTACTCCCGGGACACCCGACAGATGTTTTTC	CACDTRVRYSRDTRQMFF
large	TRDV2	TRDJ1	TRDD3	TGTGCCTGTGACACCGGGGGATACGATAAACTCATCTTT	CACDTGGYDKLIF
few	TRDV2	TRDJ3	-	TGTGCCTGTGACGTAATGGGGGCTACCATGGCCTGGGACACCCGACAGATGTTTTTC	CACDVMGATMAWDTRQMFF
large	TRDV2	TRDJ3	TRDD3	TGTGCCTGTGACACCGCCTGGGGGATAAGCTCCTGGGACACCCGACAGATGTTTTTC	CACDTAWGISSWDTRQMFF
large	TRDV2	TRDJ2	-	TGTGCCTGTGACGCCGTCTGGGGGACAGCACAACTCTTCTTT	CACDAVWGTAQLFF
large	TRDV2	TRDJ2	TRDD3	TGTGCCTGTGACATACTGGGGGATTTGACAGCACAACTCTTCTTT	CACDILGDLTAQLFF
-	TRDV2	TRDJ2	TRDD3	TGTGCCTGTGACCCTCTACTGGGGGATACTTTGACAGCACAACTCTTCTTT	CACDPLLGDTLTAQLFF
-	TRDV2	TRDJ3	TRDD3	TGTGCCTGTGACACCGTAGGACTGGGGGATACCCTCAACCCCTGGGACACCCGACAGGTGTTCTTC	CACDTVGLGDTLNPWDTRQVFF
-	TRDV2	TRDJ3	TRDD3	TGTGCCTGTGATCCCGTACTGGAGGATACGCTTTCCCGGGACACCCGACAGATGTTTTTC	CACDPVLEDTLSRDTRQMFF
large	TRDV2	TRDJ3	TRDD3	TGTGCCTGTGACAACGTACTGGGGGATACCGCCTGGGACACCCGACAGATGTTTTTC	CACDNVLGDTAWDTRQMFF
few	TRDV3	TRDJ3	TRDD3	TGTGCCTTTACAGGCCGGGGGATACGATCCTGGGACACCCGACAGATGTTTTTC	CAFTGRGIRSWDTRQMFF
large	TRDV2	TRDJ1	TRDD3	TGTGCCTGTGACACCGTTGAACTGGGGGATATGAACACCGATAAACTCATCTTT	CACDTVELGDMNTDKLIF
few	TRDV2	TRDJ3	TRDD3	TGTGCCTGTGACACCTTGAGAACTGGGGGACATCCCTGGGACACCCGACAGACGTTTTTC	CACDTLRTGGHPWDTRQTFF
large	TRDV2	TRDJ3	TRDD3	TGTGCCTGTGTAAGGAGGGGATATACATTAAGCTCCTGGGACACCCGACAGATGTTTTTC	CACVRRGYTLSSWDTRQMFF
few	TRDV2	TRDJ2	TRDD3	TGTGCCTGTGACGGCCTCCACACTGGGGGATACGCTTTGACAGCACAACTCTTCTTT	CACDGLHTGGYALTAQLFF
-	TRDV2	TRDJ3	TRDD3	TGTGCCTGTGACATACTGGGGGCTTCCCCCTCCCGGGACACCCGACAGATGTTTTTC	CACDILGASPSRDTRQMFF
few	TRDV2	TRDJ3	TRDD3	TGTGCCTGCGACAAAGTTTACTGGGGGATCAGCTCCTGGGGCACCCGACAGATGTTTTTC	CACDKVYWGISSWGTRQMFF
large	TRDV2	TRDJ3	TRDD3	TGTGCCTGTGACACGAAGTACTGGGGGAATAGCTCCTGGGACACCCGACAGATGTTTTTC	CACDTKYWGNSSWDTRQMFF
large	TRDV3	TRDJ1	-	TGTGCCTTGAGTGCGGGCTTGGAACTCATCTTT	CALSAGLELIF
few	TRDV2	TRDJ3	TRDD3	TGTGCCTGTGACATGCCCTACTGGGGGATACGATCCAGCTCCTGGGACACCCGACAGATGTTTTTC	CACDMPYWGIRSSSWDTRQMFF